The clone carrying this T cell receptor (beta chain) appeared a few times. TCRdb's table, derived via immunoSEQ multiplex PCR, lists solely in-frame clones and lacks some. The sample includes roughly 170,000 clones, approximately 87% of them seen just once. The germline CDR1 and CDR2 sequences are SGHVS and FNYEAQ. V shed 5 bases and J 1 base; nucleotides not matched to a gene: 13. This CDR3 region has 18 residues. The entry originates in a study of blood T cell repertoires in COVID-19. The sequenced sample consisted of peripheral blood. This sequence was found in a woman younger than 35 who had recovered from COVID-19. The V and J genes are TRBV7-6 and TRBJ2-5, with TRBD2 matching over 10 bases. DNA for the CDR3: TGTGCCAGCAGCCGAGGTACCCGACTAGCGGGTGCCCAAGAGACCCAGTACTTC. Translated, it gives CASSRGTRLAGAQETQYF.